The 27 T cell receptor beta chains listed next were all sequenced from one sample in a study of blood T cell repertoires in COVID-19. Assay used: immunoSEQ multiplex PCR; TCRdb lists only in-frame clones, some missing. This table holds tens of thousands of clones, about 88% found once. Sequences were obtained from peripheral blood. Receptor source: a middle-aged man with active COVID-19.

The chain is built from TRBV19 and TRBJ2-7, with a possible D match to TRBD2 (6 bases). Germline V gene sequence: CDR1 LNHDA, CDR2 SQIVND (reference sequence). The CDR3 has 16 amino acids. Trimming left V 0 bases short and J 0 bases short, with 12 bases between. The CDR3 nucleotides read TGTGCCAGTAGTATAGATCACGGGGGAAACTCCTACGAGCAGTACTTC. Protein: CASSIDHGGNSYEQYF.

J is TRBJ2-1 and V is TRBV11-3; possible D gene TRBD2, 6 bases. V was cut by 3 bases and J by 9 bases, with 6 bases left in between. The CDR3 has 11 residues. The germline V gene encodes CDR1 SGHNT and CDR2 YENEEA. CDR3 sequence: CASSFGGEQFF. As DNA, the CDR3 is TGTGCCAGCAGCTTCGGGGGTGAGCAGTTCTTC.

The rearrangement uses TRBV11-2 and TRBJ1-4, with TRBD1 matching 9 bases. The CDR3 sequence is 15 residues long. Trimming cost V 4 bases and J 7 bases; bases outside gene matches: 7. CDR1 and CDR2 from the germline V gene are SGHAT and FQNNGV. The CDR3: CASSSPGQGVEKLFF. CDR3 coding DNA: TGTGCCAGCAGCTCCCCGGGACAGGGCGTTGAAAAACTGTTTTTT.

The chain links TRBV25-1 to TRBJ1-3; D is unclear. Trimming removed 8 bases at V and 0 bases at J, with 17 bases between. Germline CDR1 and CDR2: MGHDK and SYGVNS. The CDR3 has 16 amino acids. Here the CDR3 reads CASGPRELSSGNTIYF. CDR3 sequence (DNA): TGTGCCAGCGGACCCCGGGAACTTAGCTCTGGAAACACCATATATTTT.

The chain has TRBV6-1 and TRBJ2-5; TRBD2 agrees at 7 bases. V lost 1 base to trimming and J lost 7 bases; unmatched junction nucleotides: 9. Germline V gene data show CDR1 as MNHNS and CDR2 as SASEGT. CDR3 size: 15 residues. The CDR3 bases are TGTGCCAGCAGTGAAGAAGGACTAGGCCATGGGACCCAGTACTTC. Protein product: CASSEEGLGHGTQYF.

The J gene is TRBJ2-5, the V gene TRBV12-3 or TRBV12-4, with D unclear. V was pared by 5 bases and J by 5 bases, with 9 bases between. This CDR3 has 12 amino acids. The CDR3 sequence: CASSMGQETQYF. CDR3 nucleotide sequence: TGTGCCAGCAGTATGGGCCAGGAGACCCAGTACTTC.

CDR3 loop: CASSLRGIQETQYF. CDR3 DNA: TGTGCCAGCAGCTTACGGGGGATCCAAGAGACCCAGTACTTC. The chain recombines TRBV7-9 with TRBJ2-5; a possible D gene is TRBD2 (6 bases). Trimming took off 2 bases at V and 1 base at J, with 8 bases between the two ends. CDR3 length equals 14 residues. CDR1 and CDR2 (germline): SEHNR, FQNEAQ (reference sequence).

In regard to this clone: This sample includes further DNA sequences coding for the same CDR3. This rearrangement joins TRBV12-3 or TRBV12-4 to TRBJ2-7, with 7 nucleotides matching TRBD1. J lost 3 bases, V lost 3 bases, and 2 bases had no gene match. The CDR3 covers 13 residues. In DNA, the CDR3 is TGTGCCAGCAGTTTGGGACAGAGCTACGAGCAGTACTTC. It codes for CASSLGQSYEQYF.

The chain is built from TRBV12-3 or TRBV12-4 and TRBJ2-1; no clear D. The CDR3 consists of 13 residues. The ends were cut back, 7 bases at V and 8 bases at J, with 15 bases in the middle. In DNA form, the CDR3 reads TGTGCCAGCAACGAACGGTCTCGGGATGAGCAGTTCTTC. Translating gives CASNERSRDEQFF.

The V gene is TRBV4-3, the J gene TRBJ2-3; TRBD2 aligns across 8 bases. The J segment lost 3 bases and the V segment lost 4 bases, leaving 9 bases of the junction unmatched. There are 16 residues in the CDR3. Germline-derived CDR1 and CDR2 are LGHNA and YSLEER. The CDR3 loop reads CASSRLGLVGTDTQYF. The CDR3 bases are TGCGCCAGCAGCCGGTTGGGACTAGTTGGGACAGATACGCAGTATTTT.

The rearrangement uses TRBV28 and TRBJ2-7; 7 positions agree with TRBD1. There are 15 residues in the CDR3. Trimming cost V 2 bases and J 2 bases; bases outside gene matches: 6. The germline V gene has CDR1 MDHEN and CDR2 SYDVKM. The CDR3: CASSLTGEPAYEQYF. The CDR3 DNA reads as TGTGCCAGCAGTTTAACAGGGGAGCCTGCCTACGAGCAGTACTTC.

This clone was picked up a small number of times. The CDR3 loop reads CASSLGSSGRIGELFF. The CDR3 bases are TGTGCCAGCAGCTTAGGTTCTAGCGGGAGAATCGGGGAGCTGTTTTTT. This rearrangement joins TRBV11-2 to TRBJ2-2; TRBD2 aligns across 10 bases. V was clipped by 1 base and J by 7 bases; unmatched bases: 6. CDR1 is SGHAT and CDR2 is FQNNGV in the germline V gene. The length of the CDR3 is 16 residues.

The genes are TRBV2 and TRBJ1-5; TRBD1 matches 10 bases. The J segment lost 6 bases and the V segment lost 4 bases, leaving 3 bases of the junction unmatched. This CDR3 is 14 amino acids long. In germline, CDR1 is SNHLY, CDR2 FYNNEI. CDR3 bases: TGTGCCAGCAGTGCCGACAGGGGGCCTCAGCCCCAGCATTTT. It encodes CASSADRGPQPQHF.

Only one count was recorded for this clone. The chain links TRBV10-2 to TRBJ1-1; D uncertain. The germline CDR1 and CDR2 sequences are WSHSY and SAAADI. V dropped 3 bases and J dropped 1 base, with 3 bases sitting between them. The CDR3 is 12 amino acids. Here the CDR3 DNA reads TGCGCCAGCAGTGATAAGAACACTGAAGCTTTCTTT. Its protein product is CASSDKNTEAFF.

This clone is deemed large (0.1 to 1%). The genes are TRBV7-6 and TRBJ2-1; 11 bases align to TRBD1. CDR3 length: 15 residues. Germline lookup yields CDR1 SGHVS and CDR2 FNYEAQ. Trimming took 6 bases from V and 6 from J; bases not matched to a gene: 7. This chain's CDR3 is CASSLGQGVINEQFF. CDR3 in DNA: TGTGCCAGCAGTTTGGGACAGGGGGTAATCAATGAGCAGTTCTTC.

This clone has just a few counts. This chain uses TRBV9 with TRBJ1-2; 7 nucleotides line up with TRBD1. This CDR3 is built from 17 residues. Per the germline V gene, CDR1 is SGDLS and CDR2 is YYNGEE. The V and J ends lost 3 bases and 5 bases, in that order; junction bases with no gene match: 16. The CDR3 sequence: CASSEAPGQPYLYGYTF. The CDR3 DNA reads as TGTGCCAGCAGCGAGGCCCCGGGACAGCCATACCTATATGGCTACACCTTC.

The chain carries TRBV7-2 and TRBJ1-1, with 7 bases fitting TRBD1. Germline values: CDR1 SGHTA, CDR2 FQGNSA. The CDR3 is 14 amino acids. J lost 4 bases, V lost 1 base, and 3 bases had no gene match. The CDR3 sequence is CASSLVTGATEAFF. CDR3 DNA: TGTGCCAGCAGCTTAGTAACAGGGGCCACTGAAGCTTTCTTT.

The chain joins TRBV7-9 to TRBJ2-7, with no clear D. The V and J ends lost 10 bases and 5 bases respectively, with 12 bases between them. CDR3 size: 11 residues. The germline CDR1 and CDR2 sequences are SEHNR and FQNEAQ (reference sequence). CDR3 nucleotides: TGTGCCAACCTTAAACACGACGAGCAGTACTTC. Translation gives CANLKHDEQYF. The variable domain in full, with the rest retrieved from reference TRBV7-9 and TRBJ2-7, is DTGVSQNPRHKITKRGQNVTFRCDPISEHNRLYWYRQTLGQGPEFLTYFQNEAQLEKSRLLSDRFSAERPKGSFSTLEIQRTEQGDSAMYLCANLKHDEQYFGPGTRLTVT.

The chain is built from TRBV28 and TRBJ2-2; tentative D call: TRBD2 (5 bases). The germline V gene has CDR1 MDHEN and CDR2 SYDVKM. Trimming took off 8 bases at V and 5 bases at J, with 18 bases between the two ends. The CDR3 sequence is 15 residues long. CDR3: CASGPSGIVTGELFF. CDR3 nucleotide sequence: TGTGCCAGCGGCCCCTCGGGGATAGTAACCGGGGAGCTGTTTTTT.

The CDR3 DNA reads TGTGCCAGTAGTATGAGCGGGGGGGCCGAGGATACGCAGTATTTT. It translates to CASSMSGGAEDTQYF. The rearrangement joins TRBV19 to TRBJ2-3, with 10 bases identical to TRBD2. This CDR3 has 15 residues. CDR1 and CDR2 (germline): LNHDA, SQIVND (reference sequence). V lost 3 bases to trimming and J lost 6 bases; unmatched junction nucleotides: 6. The variable domain in full, with the rest retrieved from reference TRBV19 and TRBJ2-3, is DGGITQSPKYLFRKEGQNVTLSCEQNLNHDAMYWYRQDPGQGLRLIYYSQIVNDFQKGDIAEGYSVSREKKESFPLTVTSAQKNPTAFYLCASSMSGGAEDTQYFGPGTRLTVL.

V and J are TRBV7-9 and TRBJ2-7, with 10 positions matching TRBD1. The CDR3 sequence is 16 residues long. Germline CDR1 is SEHNR and CDR2 is FQNEAQ (reference sequence). The J segment lost 2 bases and the V segment lost 0 bases, leaving 4 bases of the junction unmatched. CDR3 amino acids: CASSLAGQGPTYEQYF. CDR3 DNA: TGTGCCAGCAGCTTAGCGGGACAGGGGCCTACCTACGAGCAGTACTTC.

The chain combines TRBV29-1 with TRBJ2-7; the D is unclear. Germline CDR1 SQVTM, CDR2 ANQGSEA. The CDR3 is 12 amino acids. Trimming shortened V by 6 bases and J by 0 bases, and 9 bases separated the two germline ends. CDR3 DNA sequence: TGCAGCGTCTTAACAACCTCCTACGAGCAGTACTTC. Amino acid sequence: CSVLTTSYEQYF.

This CDR3 reads CANSGLAGDGVETQYF. The CDR3 DNA sequence: TGTGCCAACTCGGGGCTAGCGGGGGATGGAGTAGAGACCCAGTACTTC. V is TRBV21-1 and J is TRBJ2-5; no DNA check was done on the table's D call, TRBD2. TRBV21-1 is described as a pseudogene. This CDR3 comprises 16 residues.

The chain links TRBV6-1 to TRBJ2-3; D is undetermined. CDR1 is MNHNS, CDR2 SASEGT, per germline. V was cut by 1 base and J by 15 bases, with 11 bases left in between. The CDR3 loop spans 11 amino acids. CDR3 in DNA: TGTGCCAGCAGTGAAGAAGAACTGGGCTATTTT. This encodes CASSEEELGYF.

The chain recombines TRBV19 with TRBJ2-5, with a tentative D call TRBD1 (6 bases). Trimming removed 4 bases at V and 5 bases at J, with 11 bases between. Germline loops: CDR1 LNHDA, CDR2 SQIVND (reference sequence). CDR3 size: 13 residues. CDR3 in amino acids: CASSTWGPETQYF. In nucleotides, the CDR3 is TGTGCCAGTAGTACCTGGGGGCCGGAGACCCAGTACTTC.

V gene TRBV5-8 combines with J gene TRBJ1-2, with TRBD1 matching over 8 bases. The length of the CDR3 is 15 residues. Trimming cost V 4 bases and J 2 bases; bases outside gene matches: 7. Per germline, CDR1 SGHTS and CDR2 YDEGEE. Written as DNA, the CDR3 is TGTGCCAGCAGCGATGGACAGGGTTGGAACTATGGCTACACCTTC. It translates to CASSDGQGWNYGYTF.

This clone was picked up one time. The rearrangement joins TRBV7-2 to TRBJ1-2, with a tentative D call TRBD1 (5 bases). In germline, CDR1 is SGHTA, CDR2 FQGNSA. Trimming cost V 0 bases and J 4 bases, with 12 bases left between them. The CDR3 sequence is 15 residues long. CDR3 nucleotide sequence: TGTGCCAGCAGCTTAGCCCCCCAGGGCGGCTATGGCTACACCTTC. Translation gives CASSLAPQGGYGYTF.